One and the same sample provided the 9 T cell receptor beta chains below, sequenced in a study of HIV-infected patients and healthy controls. Follow-up blood was drawn about 14 weeks, roughly three months, after antiretroviral therapy began. All unsorted peripheral T cells were captured because whole blood was used without fractionation. Reverse transcription used about 510 ng RNA and constant-region primers for alpha and beta. Each of the alpha and beta chains got its own library through chain-specific third strand synthesis with indices. Each CDR3 protein is one row after TCRdb ran MiXCR on the 5' RACE reads. The sample lists 15,000 to 20,000 distinct CDR3 sequences, roughly 8.7% occurring once. Source: blood, taken during antiretroviral therapy. The receptors were gathered from an adult with HIV infection.

The genes are TRBV19 and TRBJ1-5; D not resolved. The V end lost 6 bases, the J end lost 2 bases, and 5 bases lay between the germline ends. Per germline, CDR1 LNHDA and CDR2 SQIVND (reference sequence). This CDR3 spans 12 amino acids. The CDR3 sequence is CASRRGNQPQHF. Written as DNA, the CDR3 is TGTGCCAGTAGAAGGGGCAATCAGCCCCAGCATTTT.

This clonotype was observed at least ten times. This chain links TRBV7-3 with TRBJ2-2, with 7 positions matching TRBD2. The junction had 7 bases not matched to a gene; V was cut back by 1 base and J by 5 bases. The CDR3 has 16 residues. Per germline, CDR1 SGHTA and CDR2 FQGTGA. The CDR3 nucleotides are TGTGCCAGCAGCTTAAATACCGGGGGAGGGACCGGGGAGCTGTTTTTT. It yields the protein CASSLNTGGGTGELFF.

This clonotype was seen ten or more times. The chain links TRBV29-1 to TRBJ2-5; 14 bases are a match to TRBD2. The germline V gene has CDR1 SQVTM and CDR2 ANQGSEA. The CDR3 contains 15 residues. After removal of 6 bases from V and 4 bases from J, the junction contained 7 bases not matched to a gene. Here the CDR3 reads CSVGRLAGGRETQYF. For the CDR3, the DNA is TGCAGCGTGGGAAGACTAGCGGGAGGGAGAGAGACCCAGTACTTC.

This clonotype was detected ten times or more. The rearrangement joins TRBV7-2 to TRBJ2-3; no reliable D call. This CDR3 region has 13 residues. Trimming took off 5 bases at V and 1 base at J, with 7 bases between the two ends. Germline V gene lookup returns CDR1 SGHTA and CDR2 FQGNSA. CDR3 sequence reads: CASSAVRTDTQYF. DNA of the CDR3: TGTGCCAGCAGCGCAGTCCGCACAGATACGCAGTATTTT.

This clonotype was recorded many times. The genes are TRBV29-1 and TRBJ1-1, with unresolved D. This CDR3 has 12 amino acids. With 6 bases removed from V and 1 base from J, the gap between germline ends came to 9 bases. The V gene's germline CDR1 is SQVTM and CDR2 ANQGSEA. The chain's CDR3 is CSVAVQNTEAFF. The DNA of the CDR3 is TGCAGCGTGGCGGTGCAGAACACTGAAGCTTTCTTT.

In this sample, this clonotype turned up many times. The rearrangement uses TRBV18 and TRBJ2-4; 8 positions match TRBD1. V shed 3 bases, J shed 1 base, and the junction held 11 bases outside the gene matches. CDR3 length: 18 amino acids. The germline V gene has CDR1 KGHSH and CDR2 LQKENI. The CDR3, as DNA: TGTGCCAGCTCACCGCCCGGACAGGGTTCGGGGGCCAAAAACATTCAGTACTTC. The encoded protein is CASSPPGQGSGAKNIQYF.

This clonotype was detected many times. The chain has TRBV29-1 and TRBJ2-1, with D hard to call. The V gene's germline CDR1 is SQVTM and CDR2 ANQGSEA. The V end lost 6 bases, the J end lost 0 bases, and 12 bases lay between the germline ends. There are 14 residues in the CDR3. CDR3 sequence reads: CSVYPMNSYNEQFF. CDR3 nucleotides: TGCAGCGTGTACCCAATGAACTCCTACAATGAGCAGTTCTTC.

The chain combines TRBV19 with TRBJ2-2; 7 positions agree with TRBD2. CDR1 is LNHDA, CDR2 SQIVND, per germline (reference sequence). The V gene end was trimmed by 10 bases and the J gene end by 7 bases; junction bases not matched to a gene: 6. This CDR3 spans 12 amino acids. The CDR3 sequence is CATYRGVGELFF. In DNA form, the CDR3 reads TGTGCCACATACCGGGGGGTCGGGGAGCTGTTTTTT. The whole variable domain, remainder taken from reference TRBV19 and TRBJ2-2, is DGGITQSPKYLFRKEGQNVTLSCEQNLNHDAMYWYRQDPGQGLRLIYYSQIVNDFQKGDIAEGYSVSREKKESFPLTVTSAQKNPTAFYLCATYRGVGELFFGEGSRLTVL.

The DNA for the CDR3 is TGTGCCAGCAGCCACGCGGGGAGCTACAATGAGCAGTTCTTC. Protein: CASSHAGSYNEQFF. The chain combines TRBV4-2 with TRBJ2-1; possibly TRBD2 for D (6 bases). Germline lookup yields CDR1 LGHNA and CDR2 YNFKEQ. The V and J ends lost 3 bases and 3 bases respectively, with 9 bases between them. The CDR3 has 14 amino acids.